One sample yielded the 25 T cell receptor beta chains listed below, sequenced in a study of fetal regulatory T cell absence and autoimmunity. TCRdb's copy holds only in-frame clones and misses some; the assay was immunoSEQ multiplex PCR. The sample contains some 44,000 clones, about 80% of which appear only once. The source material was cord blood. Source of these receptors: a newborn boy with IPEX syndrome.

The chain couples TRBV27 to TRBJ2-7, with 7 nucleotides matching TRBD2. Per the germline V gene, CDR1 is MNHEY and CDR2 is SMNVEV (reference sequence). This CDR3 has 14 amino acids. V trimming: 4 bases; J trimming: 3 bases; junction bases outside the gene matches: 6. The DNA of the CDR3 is TGTGCCAGCAGTTCTCTGGGGGAGGGCTACGAGCAGTACTTC. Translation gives CASSSLGEGYEQYF.

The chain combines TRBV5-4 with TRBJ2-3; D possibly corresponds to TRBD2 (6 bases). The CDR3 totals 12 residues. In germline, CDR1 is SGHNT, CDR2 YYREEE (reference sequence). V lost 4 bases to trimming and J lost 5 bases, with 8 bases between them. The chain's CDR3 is CASSTGGDTQYF. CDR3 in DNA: TGTGCCAGCAGCACCGGGGGAGATACGCAGTATTTT. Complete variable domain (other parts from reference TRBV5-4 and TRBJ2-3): ETGVTQSPTHLIKTRGQQVTLRCSSQSGHNTVSWYQQALGQGPQFIFQYYREEENGRGNFPPRFSGLQFPNYSSELNVNALELDDSALYLCASSTGGDTQYFGPGTRLTVL.

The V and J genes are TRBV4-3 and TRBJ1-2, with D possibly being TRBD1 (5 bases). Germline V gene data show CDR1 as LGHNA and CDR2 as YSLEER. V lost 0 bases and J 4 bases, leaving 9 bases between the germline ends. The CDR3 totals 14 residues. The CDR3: CASSQDQGGYGYTF. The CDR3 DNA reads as TGCGCCAGCAGCCAAGATCAGGGAGGCTATGGCTACACCTTC.

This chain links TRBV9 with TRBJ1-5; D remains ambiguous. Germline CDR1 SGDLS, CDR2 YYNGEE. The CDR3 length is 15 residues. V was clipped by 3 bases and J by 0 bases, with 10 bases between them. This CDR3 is CASSASSSSNQPQHF. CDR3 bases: TGTGCCAGCAGCGCATCCAGTAGTAGCAATCAGCCCCAGCATTTT.

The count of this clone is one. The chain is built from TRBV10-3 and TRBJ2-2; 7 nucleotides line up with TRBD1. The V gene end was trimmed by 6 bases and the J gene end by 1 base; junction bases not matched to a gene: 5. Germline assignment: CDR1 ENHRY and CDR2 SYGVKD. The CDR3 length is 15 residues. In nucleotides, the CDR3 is TGTGCCATCAGCTACAGGGGCCTGAACACCGGGGAGCTGTTTTTT. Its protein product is CAISYRGLNTGELFF.

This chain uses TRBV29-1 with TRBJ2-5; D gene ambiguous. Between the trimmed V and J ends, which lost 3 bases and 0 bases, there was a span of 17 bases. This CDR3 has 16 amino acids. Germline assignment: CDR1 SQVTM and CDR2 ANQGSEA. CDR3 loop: CSVENFGTPNQETQYF. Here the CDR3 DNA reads TGCAGCGTTGAGAATTTTGGCACACCCAACCAAGAGACCCAGTACTTC. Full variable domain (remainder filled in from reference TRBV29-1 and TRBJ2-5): SAVISQKPSRDICQRGTSLTIQCQVDSQVTMMFWYRQQPGQSLTLIATANQGSEATYESGFVIDKFPISRPNLTFSTLTVSNMSPEDSSIYLCSVENFGTPNQETQYFGPGTRLLVL.

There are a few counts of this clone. CDR3 protein: CASSSTGGDSPLHF. The CDR3 DNA is TGCGCCAGCAGCTCAACTGGGGGGGATTCACCCCTCCACTTT. This chain joins TRBV4-3 and TRBJ1-6, with a tentative D call TRBD1 (5 bases). Germline assignment: CDR1 LGHNA and CDR2 YSLEER. Trimming pared 5 bases from V and 8 bases from J, leaving 13 bases between. This CDR3 contains 14 residues.

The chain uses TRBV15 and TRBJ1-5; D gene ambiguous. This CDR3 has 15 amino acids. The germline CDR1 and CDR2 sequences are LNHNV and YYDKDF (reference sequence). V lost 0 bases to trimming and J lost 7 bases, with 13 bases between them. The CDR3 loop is CATSRDLAAEQPQHF. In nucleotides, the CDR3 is TGTGCCACCAGCAGAGATTTGGCAGCGGAACAGCCCCAGCATTTT.

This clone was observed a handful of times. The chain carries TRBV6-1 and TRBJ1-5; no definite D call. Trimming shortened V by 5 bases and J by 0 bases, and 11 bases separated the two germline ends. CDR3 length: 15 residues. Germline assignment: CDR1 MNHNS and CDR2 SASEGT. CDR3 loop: CASSSLGHSNQPQHF. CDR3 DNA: TGTGCCAGCAGTTCACTTGGTCATAGCAATCAGCCCCAGCATTTT.

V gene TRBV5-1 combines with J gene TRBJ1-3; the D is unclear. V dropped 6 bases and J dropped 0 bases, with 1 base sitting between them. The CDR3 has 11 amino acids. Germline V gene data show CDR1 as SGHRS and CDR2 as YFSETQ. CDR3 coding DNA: TGCGCCAGCACCTCTGGAAACACCATATATTTT. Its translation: CASTSGNTIYF.

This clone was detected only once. The CDR3 loop is CASRPGPSYNEQFF. The CDR3 coding sequence is TGTGCCAGCAGACCCGGACCGTCCTACAATGAGCAGTTCTTC. The chain combines TRBV6-6 with TRBJ2-1; D not certain. Germline V gives CDR1 MNHNY, CDR2 SVGAGI (reference sequence). V lost 6 bases and J 1 base, leaving 10 bases between the germline ends. The CDR3 spans 14 residues.

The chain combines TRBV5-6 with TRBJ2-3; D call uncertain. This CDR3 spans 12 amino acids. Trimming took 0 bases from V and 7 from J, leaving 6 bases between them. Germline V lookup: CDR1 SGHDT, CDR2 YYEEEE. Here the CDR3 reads CASSLGSYTQYF. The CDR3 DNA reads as TGTGCCAGCAGCTTGGGGTCATATACGCAGTATTTT. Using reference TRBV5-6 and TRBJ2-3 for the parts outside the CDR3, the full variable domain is DAGVTQSPTHLIKTRGQQVTLRCSPKSGHDTVSWYQQALGQGPQFIFQYYEEEERQRGNFPDRFSGHQFPNYSSELNVNALLLGDSALYLCASSLGSYTQYFGPGTRLTVL.

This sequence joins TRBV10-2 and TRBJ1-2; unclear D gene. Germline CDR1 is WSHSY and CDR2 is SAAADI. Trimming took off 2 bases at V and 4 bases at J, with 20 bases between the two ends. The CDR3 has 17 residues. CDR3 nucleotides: TGCGCCAGCAGTGAGCCTCTCGCCGGGCCGTCTTTCTATGGCTACACCTTC. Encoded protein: CASSEPLAGPSFYGYTF.

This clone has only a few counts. This CDR3 is CASSYGTGGFGYGYTF. The CDR3 nucleotides are TGTGCCAGCAGCTATGGGACAGGGGGCTTTGGCTATGGCTACACCTTC. This chain joins TRBV5-8 and TRBJ1-2; TRBD1 matches at 12 bases. The V segment lost 3 bases and the J segment 4 bases; nucleotides outside the gene matches: 7. The CDR3 spans 16 residues. Germline CDR1 reads SGHTS; CDR2 reads YDEGEE.

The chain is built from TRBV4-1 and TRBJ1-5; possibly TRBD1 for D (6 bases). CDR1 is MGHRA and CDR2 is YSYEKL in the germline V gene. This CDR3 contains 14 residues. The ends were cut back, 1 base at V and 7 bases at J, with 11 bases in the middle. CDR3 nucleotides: TGCGCCAGCAGCCAAGTGGGCAGGGGCCAGCCCCAGCATTTT. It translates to CASSQVGRGQPQHF.

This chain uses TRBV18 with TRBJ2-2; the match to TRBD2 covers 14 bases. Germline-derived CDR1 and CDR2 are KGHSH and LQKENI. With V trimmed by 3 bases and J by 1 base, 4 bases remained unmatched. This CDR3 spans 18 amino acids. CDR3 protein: CASSPGLAGGLNTGELFF. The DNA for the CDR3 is TGTGCCAGCTCACCCGGACTAGCGGGAGGCCTGAACACCGGGGAGCTGTTTTTT.

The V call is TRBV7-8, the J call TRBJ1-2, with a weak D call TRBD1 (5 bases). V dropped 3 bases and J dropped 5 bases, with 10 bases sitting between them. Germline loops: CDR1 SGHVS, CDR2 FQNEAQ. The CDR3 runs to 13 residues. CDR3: CASSFGDSYGYTF. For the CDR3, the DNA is TGTGCCAGCAGCTTTGGAGACAGTTATGGCTACACCTTC.

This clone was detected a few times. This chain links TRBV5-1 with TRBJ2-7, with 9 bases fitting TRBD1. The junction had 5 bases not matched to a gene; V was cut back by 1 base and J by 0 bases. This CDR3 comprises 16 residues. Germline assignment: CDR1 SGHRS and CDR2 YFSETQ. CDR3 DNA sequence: TGCGCCAGCAGCTTGTGGGGACAGGGCCCCTCCTACGAGCAGTACTTC. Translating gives CASSLWGQGPSYEQYF. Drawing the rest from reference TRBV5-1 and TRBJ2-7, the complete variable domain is KAGVTQTPRYLIKTRGQQVTLSCSPISGHRSVSWYQQTPGQGLQFLFEYFSETQRNKGNFPGRFSGRQFSNSRSEMNVSTLELGDSALYLCASSLWGQGPSYEQYFGPGTRLTVT.

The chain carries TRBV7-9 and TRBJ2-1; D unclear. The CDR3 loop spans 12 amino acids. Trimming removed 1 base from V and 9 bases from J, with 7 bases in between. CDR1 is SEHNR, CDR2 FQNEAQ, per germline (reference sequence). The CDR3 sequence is CASSLGRGEQFF. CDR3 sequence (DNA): TGTGCCAGCAGCTTAGGTCGCGGTGAGCAGTTCTTC.

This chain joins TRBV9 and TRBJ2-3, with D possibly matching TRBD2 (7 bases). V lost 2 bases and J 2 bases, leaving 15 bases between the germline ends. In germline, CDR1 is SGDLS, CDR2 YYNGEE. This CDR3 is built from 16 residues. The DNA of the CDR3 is TGTGCCAGCAGCGTCACGGGGGCGGGAGCCACAGATACGCAGTATTTT. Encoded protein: CASSVTGAGATDTQYF.

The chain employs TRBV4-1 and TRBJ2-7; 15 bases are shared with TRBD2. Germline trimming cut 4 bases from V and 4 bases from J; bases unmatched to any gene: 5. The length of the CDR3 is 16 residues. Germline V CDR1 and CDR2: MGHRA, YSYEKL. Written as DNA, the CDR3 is TGCGCCAGCAGCCTTGGACTAGCGGGAGGGAGATACGAGCAGTACTTC. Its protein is CASSLGLAGGRYEQYF.

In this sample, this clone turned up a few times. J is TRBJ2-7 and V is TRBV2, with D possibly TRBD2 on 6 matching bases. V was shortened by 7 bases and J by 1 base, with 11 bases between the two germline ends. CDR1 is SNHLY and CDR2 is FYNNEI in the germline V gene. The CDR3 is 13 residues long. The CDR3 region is CASIRTISYEQYF. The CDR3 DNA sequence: TGTGCCAGCATCAGGACTATATCCTACGAGCAGTACTTC.

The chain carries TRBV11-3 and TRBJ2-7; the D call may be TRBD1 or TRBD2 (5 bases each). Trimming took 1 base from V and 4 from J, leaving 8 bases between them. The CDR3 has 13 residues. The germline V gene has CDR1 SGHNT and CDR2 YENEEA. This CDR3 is CASSLGDPYEQYF. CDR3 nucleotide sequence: TGTGCCAGCAGCTTAGGGGACCCATACGAGCAGTACTTC.

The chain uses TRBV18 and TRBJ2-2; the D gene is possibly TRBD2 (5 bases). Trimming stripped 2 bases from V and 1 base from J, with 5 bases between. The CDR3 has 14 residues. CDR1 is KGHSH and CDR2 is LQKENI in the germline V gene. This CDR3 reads CASSPGRNTGELFF. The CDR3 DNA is TGTGCCAGCTCACCAGGGAGGAACACCGGGGAGCTGTTTTTT.

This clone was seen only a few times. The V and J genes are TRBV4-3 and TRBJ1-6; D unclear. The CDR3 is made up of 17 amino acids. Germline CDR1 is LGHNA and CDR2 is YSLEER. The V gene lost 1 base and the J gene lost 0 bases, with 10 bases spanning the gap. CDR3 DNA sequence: TGCGCCAGCAGCCAAGTTCAGTCAAGCTCCTATAATTCACCCCTCCACTTT. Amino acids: CASSQVQSSSYNSPLHF.